The source of this TCR beta chain is a study of beta chain features in type 1 diabetes. Looking at the study overall: No age, gender or cell yield differences were seen between patients and healthy donors.

By way of CD45RO/CCR7/CD25/CD127/CD95/CD27, the CD4+ regulatory, stem cell-like memory, central memory and naive cells were sorted. Concerning this clone: Its specificity is unknown.

Study results and caveats: Diminished insertions and augmented deletions at VDJ junctions characterized type 1 diabetes patients. Among patients with Type 1 diabetes, TCRB CDR3s were moderately but significantly shorter in every one of the four CD4+ subsets.

Every isolated RNA sample was fully reverse transcribed, so sequencing captured expressed TCRB transcripts. Clones were sequenced by immunoSEQ multiplex PCR, and TCRdb holds only the in-frame ones, with some missing. Here the sample spans 680,000 or so clones, around a sixth being singletons. CDR1 MNHNS and CDR2 SASEGT come from the germline V gene. V lost 6 bases and J 3 bases, leaving 12 bases between the germline ends. This CDR3 is built from 15 residues. The receptor was derived from a man younger than 35 in good health. Sequencing input: naive CD4+ T cells from blood. The chain combines TRBV6-1 with TRBJ2-6, with D possibly matching TRBD2 (5 bases). The CDR3 loop reads CASRSEGSGANVLTF. The CDR3 DNA sequence: TGTGCCAGCAGGTCCGAGGGTAGTGGGGCCAACGTCCTGACTTTC.